This T cell receptor (beta chain) derives from a study of blood T cell repertoires in COVID-19. Study overall: Acute and convalescent COVID-19 specimens originated in the United States, Italy and Spain. T cells, B-cell-depleted T cells, or PBMCs provided the cDNA or gDNA that served as material.

CDR3 length equals 17 residues. V lost 0 bases to trimming and J lost 0 bases, with 12 bases between them. The germline gives CDR1 MGHRA, CDR2 YSYEKL. In the authors' workflow: Amplified reference gene primers provided the basis for estimating nucleated cell counts. TCRdb keeps only in-frame clones here, not all; method: immunoSEQ multiplex PCR. V, J and clone size are those of that table, while D and trimming were read from the DNA. The data show over 100,000 clones, with 60% to 85% seen just once and roughly 4.7% held by the top ten. The chain uses TRBV4-1 and TRBJ2-4; no reliable D call. This clonotype was sampled from a human donor in a cohort sampled during active or convalescent COVID-19. The sequenced sample consisted of peripheral blood. CDR3 sequence (DNA): TGCGCCAGCAGCCAAGATCGGAGTCTCCTAGCCAAAAACATTCAGTACTTC. The encoded protein is CASSQDRSLLAKNIQYF.